One T cell receptor (beta chain) is described in this entry. Its antigen is unknown. Investigators reverse transcribed all isolated RNA, so they sequenced expressed TCRB transcripts. Deep immunoSEQ sequencing covered naive, central memory and regulatory T cell samples. Sequenced by immunoSEQ multiplex PCR; TCRdb stores in-frame clones only, minus some. The sample holds 100,000 to 150,000 clones; approximately 10% are singletons and the top ten take 0.7% to 0.85%. The V gene's germline CDR1 is KGHSY and CDR2 FQNENV. CDR3 length equals 15 residues. V shed 4 bases and J 2 bases; nucleotides not matched to a gene: 7. This sample is drawn from a study of beta chain features in type 1 diabetes. Study-level information: Examined across all samples were almost 110 million sorted cells. Study results and limitations: Among patients with Type 1 diabetes, TCRB CDR3s were moderately but significantly shorter in every one of the four CD4+ subsets. In the patient group, naive, central memory and Treg TCRB repertoires seemed more alike than in the healthy donor group. In type 1 diabetes patients, VDJ junctions had fewer insertions; deletions at these junctions were more frequent.

Sequencing was carried out using central memory CD4+ T cells from blood. This sequence was found in a man aged 25 to 40 with type 1 diabetes. The chain uses TRBV16 and TRBJ2-7, with TRBD1 matching 8 bases. The CDR3 coding sequence is TGTGCCAGCAGCCCATTGACAGGGGAGGCCTACGAGCAGTACTTC. It yields the protein CASSPLTGEAYEQYF.